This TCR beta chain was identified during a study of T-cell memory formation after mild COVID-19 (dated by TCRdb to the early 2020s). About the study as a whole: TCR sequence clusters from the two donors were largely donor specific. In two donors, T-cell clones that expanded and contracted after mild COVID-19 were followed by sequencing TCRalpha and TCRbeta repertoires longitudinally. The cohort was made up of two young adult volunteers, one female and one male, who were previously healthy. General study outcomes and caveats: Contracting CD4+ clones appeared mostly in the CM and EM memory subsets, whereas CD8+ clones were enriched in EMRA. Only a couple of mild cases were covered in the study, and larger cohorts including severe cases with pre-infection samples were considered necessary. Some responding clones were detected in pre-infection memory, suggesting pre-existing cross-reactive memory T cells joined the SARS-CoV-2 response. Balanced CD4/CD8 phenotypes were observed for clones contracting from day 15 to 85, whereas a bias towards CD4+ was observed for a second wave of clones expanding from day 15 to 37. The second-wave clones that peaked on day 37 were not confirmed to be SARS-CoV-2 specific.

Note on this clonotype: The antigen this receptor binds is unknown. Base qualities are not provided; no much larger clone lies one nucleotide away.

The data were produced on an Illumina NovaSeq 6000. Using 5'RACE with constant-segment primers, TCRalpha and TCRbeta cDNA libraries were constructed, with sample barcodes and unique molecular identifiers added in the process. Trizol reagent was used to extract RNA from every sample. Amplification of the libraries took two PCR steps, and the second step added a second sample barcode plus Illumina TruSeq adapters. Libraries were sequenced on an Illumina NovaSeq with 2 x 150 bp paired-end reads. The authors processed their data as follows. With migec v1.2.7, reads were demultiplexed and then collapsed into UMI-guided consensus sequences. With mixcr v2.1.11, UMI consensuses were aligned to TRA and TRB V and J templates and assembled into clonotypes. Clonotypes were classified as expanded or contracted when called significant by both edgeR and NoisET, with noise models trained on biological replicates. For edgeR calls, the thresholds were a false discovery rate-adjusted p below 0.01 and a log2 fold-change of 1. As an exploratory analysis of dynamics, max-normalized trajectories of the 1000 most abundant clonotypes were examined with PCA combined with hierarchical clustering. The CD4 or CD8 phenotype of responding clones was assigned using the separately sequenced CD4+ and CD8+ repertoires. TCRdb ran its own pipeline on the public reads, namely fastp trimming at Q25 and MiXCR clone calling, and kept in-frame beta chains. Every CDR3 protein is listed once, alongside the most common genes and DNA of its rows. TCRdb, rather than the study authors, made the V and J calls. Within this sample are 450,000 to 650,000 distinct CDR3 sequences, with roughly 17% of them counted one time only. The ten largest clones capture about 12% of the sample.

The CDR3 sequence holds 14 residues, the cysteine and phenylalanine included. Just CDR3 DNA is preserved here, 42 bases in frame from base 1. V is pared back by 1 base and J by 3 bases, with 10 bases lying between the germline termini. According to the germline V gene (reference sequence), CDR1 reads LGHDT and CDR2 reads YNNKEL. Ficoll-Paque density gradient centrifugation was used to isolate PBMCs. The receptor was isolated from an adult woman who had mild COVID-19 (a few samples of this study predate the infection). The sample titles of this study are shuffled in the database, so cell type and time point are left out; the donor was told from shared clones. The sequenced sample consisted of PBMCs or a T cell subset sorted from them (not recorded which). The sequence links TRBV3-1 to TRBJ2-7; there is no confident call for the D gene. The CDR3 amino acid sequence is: CASSQAARLYEQYF. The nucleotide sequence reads TGTGCCAGCAGCCAAGCGGCCAGGCTCTACGAGCAGTACTTC.